This TCR beta chain was sequenced in a study of blood T cell repertoires in COVID-19. In the original workflow: Estimates of nucleated cell counts were drawn from the amplification of reference gene primers. Generated by immunoSEQ multiplex PCR, the TCRdb table keeps only in-frame clones and is missing some. V and J calls and clone size come straight from that table; D and trimming were deduced from the DNA. The sample contains around 450,000 clones, roughly 91% of which appear only once. Trimming cost V 4 bases and J 7 bases, with 11 bases left between them. Looked up from germline, CDR1 is SGHKS and CDR2 is YYEKEE (reference sequence). This CDR3 region has 12 residues.

Sample: PBMCs or T cells enriched from blood (not recorded which). This receptor was identified in a man aged 18 to 35 who had recovered from COVID-19. The V call is TRBV5-5, the J call TRBJ1-1; no reliable D call. CDR3 residues: CASSPSLSEAFF. The CDR3 coding sequence is TGTGCCAGCAGCCCAAGCCTGAGTGAAGCTTTCTTT.